The 18 T cell receptor beta chains in this list originate from one sample, sequenced in a study of regulatory T cells in long-lasting Graves disease. Indicated time point: newly diagnosed GD, antithyroid drugs for less than 3 months. RNA from PBMCs was the source of the TCR library. Libraries of TCR beta came from iRepertoire HTBI primers plus Arm-PCR of CDR3 regions. Via MiXCR, TCRdb re-called the multiplex PCR reads, giving one row per CDR3 protein. The data hold around 450,000 distinct CDR3 sequences, with approximately 15% observed a single time. Separately, the same data were catalogued under a study of T cells in Graves' hyperthyroidism and ophthalmopathy.

The sample consisted of peripheral blood mononuclear cells (PBMCs), taken at new diagnosis, from a patient treated with antithyroid drugs. The receptors originated from a woman in her thirties or forties with Graves disease.

This clonotype was found a few times. V and J are TRBV20-1 and TRBJ2-2; possibly TRBD1 or TRBD2 for D (5 bases each). The CDR3 runs 15 residues. The V end lost 3 bases, the J end lost 3 bases, and 14 bases lay between the germline ends. Germline CDR1 DFQATT, CDR2 SNEGSKA (reference sequence). The CDR3 here is CSARTFLGDTGELFF. The CDR3 DNA reads TGCAGTGCTAGGACTTTTCTGGGGGACACCGGGGAGCTGTTTTTT.

Ten or more counts support this clonotype. The chain employs TRBV11-2 and TRBJ2-3; 8 nucleotides line up with TRBD1. The CDR3 has 18 amino acids. The germline V gene encodes CDR1 SGHAT and CDR2 FQNNGV. Trimming removed 1 base from V and 0 bases from J; junction bases left unmatched: 9. CDR3 loop: CASSLVGTGLSSTDTQYF. CDR3 in DNA: TGTGCCAGCAGCTTAGTAGGGACAGGTCTCTCTAGCACAGATACGCAGTATTTT.

As to this clonotype: One end of the junction does not line up with germline, which may come from a read error. The chain links TRBV7-9 to TRBJ2-7; D gene unclear. The CDR3 contains 12 residues. Germline lookup yields CDR1 SEHNR and CDR2 FQNEAQ (reference sequence). The CDR3 loop is CAGSPNSYEQYF. In DNA, the CDR3 is TGTGCCGGCAGCCCCAACAGTTACGAGCAGTACTTC. The full variable domain, its missing parts supplied by reference TRBV7-9 and TRBJ2-7, is DTGVSQNPRHKITKRGQNVTFRCDPISEHNRLYWYRQTLGQGPEFLTYFQNEAQLEKSRLLSDRFSAERPKGSFSTLEIQRTEQGDSAMYLCAGSPNSYEQYFGPGTRLTVT.

In its sample, this clonotype was seen many times. The rearrangement joins TRBV12-3 or TRBV12-4 to TRBJ2-1; no clear D. V was trimmed by 3 bases and J by 8 bases, leaving 14 bases between them. CDR3 length: 14 amino acids. Here the CDR3 DNA reads TGTGCCAGCAGTTTCGGCAGATCTACCGATGAGCAGTTCTTC. The encoded protein is CASSFGRSTDEQFF.

This clonotype was observed a handful of times. The chain combines TRBV29-1 with TRBJ1-1; 7 positions agree with TRBD1. Looked up from germline, CDR1 is SQVTM and CDR2 is ANQGSEA. V shed 7 bases and J 0 bases; nucleotides not matched to a gene: 5. This CDR3 region has 13 residues. CDR3 DNA: TGCAGCGCCCAGGGACAGATGAACACTGAAGCTTTCTTT. This translates into CSAQGQMNTEAFF.

There are a few counts of this clonotype. A much larger clone differs by one base, so this may be a read error. This chain uses TRBV12-3 or TRBV12-4 with TRBJ2-5, with D possibly being TRBD2 (6 bases). CDR3 length: 15 amino acids. In DNA, the CDR3 is TGTGCCGGCAGTTCCCCGGGGGACTTCCCGGAGACCCAGTACTTC. It specifies CAGSSPGDFPETQYF.

This clonotype was counted at least ten times. The gene calls are TRBV7-2 and TRBJ2-5; 15 bases align to TRBD2. The CDR3 extends over 17 amino acids. V shed 5 bases and J 5 bases; nucleotides not matched to a gene: 9. The germline V gene encodes CDR1 SGHTA and CDR2 FQGNSA. CDR3 DNA sequence: TGTGCCAGCAGCAAAGGACTAGCGGGAGGGCCTTTTGAGACCCAGTACTTC. Residues: CASSKGLAGGPFETQYF. Using reference TRBV7-2 and TRBJ2-5 for the parts outside the CDR3, the full variable domain is GAGVSQSPSNKVTEKGKDVELRCDPISGHTALYWYRQSLGQGLEFLIYFQGNSAPDKSGLPSDRFSAERTGGSVSTLTIQRTQQEDSAVYLCASSKGLAGGPFETQYFGPGTRLLVL.

This clonotype has a count of ten or more. The genes are TRBV18 and TRBJ2-5; D gene unclear. The CDR3 sequence is 13 residues long. The germline V gene has CDR1 KGHSH and CDR2 LQKENI. Trimming removed 6 bases from V and 4 bases from J, with 12 bases in between. The DNA of the CDR3 is TGTGCCAGCTCGCCTTATGGCGGAGAGACCCAGTACTTC. Amino acids: CASSPYGGETQYF.

The chain links TRBV20-1 to TRBJ1-2, with 7 bases fitting TRBD1. The CDR3 has 14 residues. Trimming at V came to 3 bases and at J to 1 base, leaving 5 bases not matched to a gene. Germline V gives CDR1 DFQATT, CDR2 SNEGSKA (reference sequence). In DNA form, the CDR3 reads TGCAGTGCTAGGGCATGGGACAGTAACTATGGCTACACCTTC. This gives the protein CSARAWDSNYGYTF.

This clonotype was recorded at least ten times. The chain couples TRBV14 to TRBJ2-7; D not resolved. CDR3 length: 13 residues. Looked up from germline, CDR1 is SGHDN and CDR2 is FVKESK. The germline V and J ends were trimmed by 0 bases and 6 bases, with 9 bases remaining between them. The CDR3 nucleotides are TGTGCCAGCAGCCAAGATCTGTGGGCCGAGCAGTACTTC. Translation gives CASSQDLWAEQYF.

This clonotype was seen only once. Just one base apart from a much larger clone, this may be a read error. This chain joins TRBV28 and TRBJ2-1; 15 bases line up with TRBD2. The germline V gene encodes CDR1 MDHEN and CDR2 SYDVKM. V gave up 6 bases and J gave up 10 bases; unmatched junction bases: 7. This CDR3 is 15 amino acids long. CDR3 amino acids: CASSWTSGRAYEQFF. The DNA of the CDR3 is TGTGCCAGCAGCTGGACTAGCGGGAGGGCCTACGAGCAGTTCTTC.

As regards this clonotype: Since a much larger clone is just one base distant, this may be a read error. The V gene is TRBV7-9, the J gene TRBJ1-5; D not resolved. The CDR3 consists of 16 residues. Per germline, CDR1 SEHNR and CDR2 FQNEAQ (reference sequence). The CDR3 region has the DNA TGTGCCCGCAGCTTACTAAGGGCCAGCCGGGGTCAGCCCCAGCATTTT. It encodes CARSLLRASRGQPQHF. The full variable domain, rest sourced from reference TRBV7-9 and TRBJ1-5, is DTGVSQNPRHKITKRGQNVTFRCDPISEHNRLYWYRQTLGQGPEFLTYFQNEAQLEKSRLLSDRFSAERPKGSFSTLEIQRTEQGDSAMYLCARSLLRASRGQPQHFGDGTRLSIL.

This clonotype came up a few times. This rearrangement joins TRBV6-2 or TRBV6-3 to TRBJ2-1; D ambiguous. The V and J ends lost 5 bases and 10 bases respectively, with 12 bases between them. This CDR3 spans 12 amino acids. Germline V gives CDR1 MNHEY, CDR2 SVGEGT. CDR3 coding DNA: TGTGCCAGCAGTGCTCGGTTTGGCGAGCAGTTCTTC. This encodes CASSARFGEQFF.

J is TRBJ1-1 and V is TRBV10-3; D is ambiguous. Deletions cut 0 bases from V and 4 bases from J, with 9 bases between. Germline CDR1 is ENHRY and CDR2 is SYGVKD. This CDR3 region has 14 residues. In DNA, the CDR3 is TGTGCCATCAGTGAGTCGATTCTCGGCACTGAAGCTTTCTTT. Translated: CAISESILGTEAFF.

The sample holds many counts of this clonotype. The chain links TRBV7-9 to TRBJ2-1, with a tentative D call TRBD1 (5 bases). The germline CDR1 and CDR2 sequences are SEHNR and FQNEAQ (reference sequence). Trimming took off 1 base at V and 9 bases at J, with 13 bases between the two ends. The CDR3 runs to 14 residues. DNA for the CDR3: TGTGCCAGCAGCTTAGTGGTCGTTAGGGGTGAGCAGTTCTTC. Translation: CASSLVVVRGEQFF.

This chain uses TRBV5-5 with TRBJ1-2, with TRBD1 matching over 7 bases. V lost 4 bases to trimming and J lost 5 bases; unmatched junction nucleotides: 11. CDR3 length: 15 amino acids. Germline assignment: CDR1 SGHKS and CDR2 YYEKEE (reference sequence). The DNA of the CDR3 is TGTGCCAGCAGCCCTGAGACAGGGACAGATTATGGCTACACCTTC. Its protein product is CASSPETGTDYGYTF.

This clonotype turned up a few times. The chain employs TRBV20-1 and TRBJ2-3; D uncertain. V lost 3 bases, J lost 3 bases, and 16 bases lay in between. Germline V gene sequence: CDR1 DFQATT, CDR2 SNEGSKA (reference sequence). The CDR3 has 15 amino acids. The CDR3 is CSARLGGVGTDTQYF. The CDR3 DNA is TGCAGTGCTAGGTTGGGTGGAGTGGGTACAGATACGCAGTATTTT.

This chain connects TRBV4-1 to TRBJ2-1; 11 bases are shared with TRBD1. CDR1 is MGHRA and CDR2 is YSYEKL in the germline V gene. This CDR3 region has 20 residues. V trimming: 0 bases; J trimming: 4 bases; junction bases outside the gene matches: 14. The CDR3 DNA reads as TGCGCCAGCAGCCAAGACCGGTTTTGGACAGGGGGCGAAGGGTACAATGAGCAGTTCTTC. Amino acid sequence: CASSQDRFWTGGEGYNEQFF.